These T cell receptor beta chains were read from a single sample in a study of blood T cell repertoires in COVID-19. Clones were sequenced by immunoSEQ multiplex PCR, and TCRdb holds only the in-frame ones, with some missing. The table shows tens of thousands of clones, with more than 75% occurring only once. Sequencing used peripheral blood. The receptors were gathered from a man aged 55 to 69 with COVID-19, enrolled during active disease. CDR3s include the opening cysteine and the closing phenylalanine or tryptophan.

length,V,J,CDR3
17,TRBV4-1,TRBJ1-6,CASSQDGPGEPGSPLHF
16,TRBV19,TRBJ1-6,CASSIDPVTGNSPLHF
12,TRBV12-3/TRBV12-4,TRBJ2-7,CASSWDIYEQYF
15,TRBV5-4,TRBJ1-1,CASSHLSGGRPEAFF
12,TRBV30,TRBJ1-5,CAWSVLNQPQHF
11,TRBV6-5,TRBJ1-1,CASRPTGEAFF
15,TRBV9,TRBJ2-3,CASSVDRGATDTQYF
15,TRBV6-6,TRBJ2-1,CASREPGLGIDEQFF
14,TRBV5-1,TRBJ1-2,CASSETGTVYGYTF
14,TRBV6-5,TRBJ2-3,CASSLQRGTDTQYF
15,TRBV10-1,TRBJ2-7,CASSESQASSDEQYF
15,TRBV2,TRBJ2-7,CVSSEALAVSYEQYF
13,TRBV24-1,TRBJ2-1,CATSDFLGTGQFF
14,TRBV28,TRBJ1-2,CASSLPTGVYGYTF
12,TRBV27,TRBJ2-1,CASSRTAIEQFF
16,TRBV18,TRBJ2-6,CASSPGTAPRANVLTF
13,TRBV29-1,TRBJ1-1,CSVRPTGGSEAFF
15,TRBV7-6,TRBJ2-1,CASSSQTGSFDEQFF
17,TRBV5-4,TRBJ2-1,CASSSQGLAGGYNEQFF
13,TRBV30,TRBJ2-1,CAWSVMAGNEQFF
13,TRBV6-5,TRBJ1-1,CASNIGVVGQAFF
14,TRBV7-9,TRBJ2-3,CASSLDAATDTQYF
14,TRBV6-5,TRBJ1-5,CASSPRTGTQPQHF
14,TRBV5-1,TRBJ1-1,CASSTGQGDTEAFF
15,TRBV6-5,TRBJ1-5,CASRRDSGLNQPQHF
15,TRBV2,TRBJ2-3,CAGSGGRAITDTQYF
18,TRBV12-1,TRBJ1-5,CASSLTGSQYTSNQPQHF
15,TRBV5-1,TRBJ1-6,CASSLAGESNSPLHF